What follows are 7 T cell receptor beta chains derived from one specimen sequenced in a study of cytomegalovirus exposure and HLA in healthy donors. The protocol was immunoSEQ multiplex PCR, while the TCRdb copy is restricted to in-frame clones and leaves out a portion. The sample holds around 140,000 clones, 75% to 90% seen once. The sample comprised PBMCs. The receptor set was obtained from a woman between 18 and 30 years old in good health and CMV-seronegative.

The CDR3 loop reads CASSDGQGHETQYF. CDR3 nucleotides: TGCGCCAGCTCCGATGGGCAGGGTCACGAGACCCAGTACTTC. V gene TRBV10-1 combines with J gene TRBJ2-5; D might be TRBD1 (5 bases). Trimming cost V 8 bases and J 5 bases, with 18 bases left between them. The CDR3 has 14 amino acids. Germline V lookup: CDR1 WNHNN, CDR2 SYGVQD (reference sequence).

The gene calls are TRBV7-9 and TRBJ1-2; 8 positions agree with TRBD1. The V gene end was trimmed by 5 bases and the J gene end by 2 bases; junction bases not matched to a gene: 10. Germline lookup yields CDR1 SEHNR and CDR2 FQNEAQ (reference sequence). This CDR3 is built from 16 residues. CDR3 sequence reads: CASSQVGTGGNYGYTF. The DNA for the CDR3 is TGTGCCAGCAGCCAAGTCGGGACAGGAGGCAACTATGGCTACACCTTC.

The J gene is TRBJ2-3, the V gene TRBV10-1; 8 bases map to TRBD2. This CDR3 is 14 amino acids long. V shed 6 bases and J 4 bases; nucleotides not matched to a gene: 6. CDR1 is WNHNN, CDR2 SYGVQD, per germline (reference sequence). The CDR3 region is CASSNGGASDTQYF. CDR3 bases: TGCGCCAGCAGCAACGGGGGGGCGTCAGATACGCAGTATTTT.

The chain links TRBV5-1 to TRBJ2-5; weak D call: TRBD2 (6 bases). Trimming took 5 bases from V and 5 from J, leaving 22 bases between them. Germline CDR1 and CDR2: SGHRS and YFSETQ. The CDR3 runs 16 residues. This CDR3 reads CASRVGYSSSVETQYF. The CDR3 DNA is TGCGCCAGCAGAGTGGGGTACTCCTCTAGCGTTGAGACCCAGTACTTC.

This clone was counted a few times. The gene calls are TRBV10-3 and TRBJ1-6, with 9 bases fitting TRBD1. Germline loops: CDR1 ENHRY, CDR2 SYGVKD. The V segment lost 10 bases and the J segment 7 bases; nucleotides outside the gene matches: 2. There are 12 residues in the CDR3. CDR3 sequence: CATTGGNSPLHF. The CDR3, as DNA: TGTGCCACGACAGGGGGGAATTCACCCCTCCACTTT.

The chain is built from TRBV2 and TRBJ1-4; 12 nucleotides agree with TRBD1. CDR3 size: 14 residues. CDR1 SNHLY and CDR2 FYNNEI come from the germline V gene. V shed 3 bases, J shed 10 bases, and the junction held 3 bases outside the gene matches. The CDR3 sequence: CASSDGTGGGKLFF. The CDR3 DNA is TGTGCCAGCAGTGACGGGACAGGGGGCGGAAAACTGTTTTTT.

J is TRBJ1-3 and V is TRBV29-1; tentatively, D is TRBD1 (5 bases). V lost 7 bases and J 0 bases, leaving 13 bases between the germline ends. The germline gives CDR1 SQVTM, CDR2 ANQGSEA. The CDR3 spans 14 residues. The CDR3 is CSATGGSSGNTIYF. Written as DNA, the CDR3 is TGCAGCGCCACGGGGGGGAGCTCTGGAAACACCATATATTTT.